This T cell receptor (beta chain) was retrieved from a study of identical twins. The study's findings and limits: With beta out-of-frame sequences, excess sharing by twins was weaker.

This clonotype was counted ten times or more. The antigen remains undetermined. TCRdb re-called the 5' RACE reads with MiXCR, one entry per CDR3 protein. The data show a few hundred thousand distinct CDR3 sequences, around 9.6% seen once. In addition, the sample was reused for a study of yellow fever vaccine responses in identical twins. That publication notes: Twins showed a vaccine T cell response that reportedly seemed partly convergent, partly personalized.

The TCR comes from a woman aged 18-30 years in good health. Sequencing used PBMCs.

This CDR3 is CASSLPEATGIEQYF. The DNA for the CDR3 is TGCGCCAGCAGTCTCCCCGAGGCTACAGGGATCGAGCAGTACTTC. The chain joins TRBV10-2 to TRBJ2-7; tentative D call: TRBD1 (6 bases). V was cut by 5 bases and J by 6 bases, with 20 bases left in between. The CDR3 consists of 15 residues. Germline CDR1 WSHSY, CDR2 SAAADI.